The present T cell receptor beta chain was sequenced within a study of blood T cell repertoires in COVID-19. Turning to the study itself: Spain, Italy and the United States supplied samples that represented acute and convalescent COVID-19. T cells, B-cell-depleted T cells, or PBMCs provided the cDNA or gDNA that served as material.

Repertoires were generated with immunoSEQ multiplex PCR, while TCRdb's copy carries only in-frame clones and drops some. This sample yields over 140,000 clones, of which 70% to 80% are seen a single time; roughly 9% belongs to the top ten. Looked up from germline, CDR1 is LNHDA and CDR2 is SQIVND (reference sequence). Trimming removed 9 bases from V and 4 bases from J, with 19 bases in between. The CDR3 runs to 15 residues. This chain uses TRBV19 with TRBJ2-1, with a tentative D call TRBD2 (7 bases). The sequence came from a woman in her forties or fifties with active or convalescent COVID-19. The specimen sequenced was peripheral blood. The CDR3 protein is CASQPPGGPYNEQFF. DNA for the CDR3: TGTGCCAGCCAGCCCCCGGGGGGCCCATACAATGAGCAGTTCTTC.